This TCR beta chain was sequenced during a study of blood T cell repertoires in COVID-19. Study-level information: The cDNA or gDNA used as material had been derived from T cells, B-cell-depleted T cells, or PBMCs.

In the original workflow: Reference gene primer amplification gave estimated nucleated cell counts. TCRdb's copy holds only in-frame clones and misses some; the assay was immunoSEQ multiplex PCR. Clonal size and the V and J genes are those of that table, whereas D and trimming came from the DNA. In the table there are approximately 290,000 clones, 89% of which are singletons. With 3 bases removed from V and 7 bases from J, the gap between germline ends came to 12 bases. The CDR3 consists of 13 residues. Per the germline V gene, CDR1 is MNHEY and CDR2 is SMNVEV (reference sequence). The source of this sequence is a woman between 55 and 75 years old with acute or convalescent COVID-19. The gene calls are TRBV27 and TRBJ1-2; weak D call: TRBD1 (6 bases). Sequenced material: peripheral blood. CDR3 amino acids: CASSFRQAGGYTF. The CDR3 region has the DNA TGTGCCAGCAGTTTCCGACAGGCGGGTGGCTACACCTTC.